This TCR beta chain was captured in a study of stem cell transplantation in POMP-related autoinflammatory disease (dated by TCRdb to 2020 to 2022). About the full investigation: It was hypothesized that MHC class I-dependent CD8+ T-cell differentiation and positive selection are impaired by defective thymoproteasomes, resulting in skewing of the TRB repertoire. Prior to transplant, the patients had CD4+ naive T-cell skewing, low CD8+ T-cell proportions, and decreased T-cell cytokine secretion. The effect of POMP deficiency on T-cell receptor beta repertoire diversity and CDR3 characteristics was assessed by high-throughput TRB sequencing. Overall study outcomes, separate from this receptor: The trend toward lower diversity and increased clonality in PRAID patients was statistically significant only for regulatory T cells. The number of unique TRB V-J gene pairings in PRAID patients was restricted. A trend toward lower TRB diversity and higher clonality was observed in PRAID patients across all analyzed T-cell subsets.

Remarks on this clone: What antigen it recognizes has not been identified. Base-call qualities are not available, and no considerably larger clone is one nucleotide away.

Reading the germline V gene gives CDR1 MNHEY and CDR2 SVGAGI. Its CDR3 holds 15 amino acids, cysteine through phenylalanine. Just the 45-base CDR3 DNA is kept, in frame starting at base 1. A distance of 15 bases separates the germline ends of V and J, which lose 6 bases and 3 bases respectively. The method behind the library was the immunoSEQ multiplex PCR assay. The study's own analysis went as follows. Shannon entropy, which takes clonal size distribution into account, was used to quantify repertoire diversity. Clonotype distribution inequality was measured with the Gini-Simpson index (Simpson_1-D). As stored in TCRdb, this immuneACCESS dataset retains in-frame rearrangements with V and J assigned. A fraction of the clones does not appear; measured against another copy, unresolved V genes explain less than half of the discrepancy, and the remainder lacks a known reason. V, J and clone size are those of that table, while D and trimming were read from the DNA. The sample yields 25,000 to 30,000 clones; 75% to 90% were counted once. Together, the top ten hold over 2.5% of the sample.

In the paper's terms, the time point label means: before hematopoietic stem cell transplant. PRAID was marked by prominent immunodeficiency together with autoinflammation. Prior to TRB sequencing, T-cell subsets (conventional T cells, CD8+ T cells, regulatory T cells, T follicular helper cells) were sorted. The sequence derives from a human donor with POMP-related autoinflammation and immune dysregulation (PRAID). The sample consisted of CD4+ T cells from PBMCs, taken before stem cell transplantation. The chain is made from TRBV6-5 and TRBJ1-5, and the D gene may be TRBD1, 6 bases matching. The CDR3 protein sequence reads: CASRAGQSINQPQHF. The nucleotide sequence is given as TGTGCCAGCAGGGCTGGACAGTCCATCAATCAGCCCCAGCATTTT.